These 14 T cell receptor beta chains were all obtained from the same sample, sequenced in a study of Ad26.COV2.S vaccination and SARS-CoV-2 variants. TCRdb's table, derived via immunoSEQ multiplex PCR, lists solely in-frame clones and lacks some. The sample lists a few hundred thousand clones; approximately 89% were seen once. The treatment here: roughly 18 received Ad26.COV2.S at low or high dose, single or two shots; about five received placebo; per-sample allocation not given. Samples came from day 63 after the first vaccine or placebo injection. The specimen was peripheral blood, collected in a trial of Ad26.COV2.S vaccine versus placebo. The origin of the receptors is a person aged 18-60 years who received the Ad26.COV2.S COVID-19 vaccine or a placebo.

The CDR3 region is CASSLGGTSGAYEQYF. The CDR3 nucleotides read TGCGCCAGCAGCTTGGGGGGGACTAGCGGGGCCTACGAGCAGTACTTC. This rearrangement joins TRBV5-1 to TRBJ2-7, with 13 bases matching TRBD2. V gave up 0 bases and J gave up 2 bases; unmatched junction bases: 2. Germline CDR1 reads SGHRS; CDR2 reads YFSETQ. The CDR3 runs to 16 residues.

The chain recombines TRBV29-1 with TRBJ2-5, with no clear D. There are 12 residues in the CDR3. Trimming removed 3 bases from V and 1 base from J, with 6 bases in between. CDR1 and CDR2 (germline): SQVTM, ANQGSEA. The CDR3 sequence is CSVDLFQETQYF. CDR3 DNA sequence: TGCAGCGTTGACCTGTTCCAAGAGACCCAGTACTTC.

Only one count was recorded for this clone. Here the CDR3 DNA reads TGCGCCAGCAGCCAAGAATCAGGGCTCGGAGGCTACACCTTC. As protein: CASSQESGLGGYTF. The V call is TRBV4-3, the J call TRBJ1-2; D perhaps matches TRBD1 (5 bases). Trimming cost V 0 bases and J 8 bases, with 13 bases left between them. Germline V gene data show CDR1 as LGHNA and CDR2 as YSLEER. CDR3 size: 14 residues.

The gene calls are TRBV2 and TRBJ2-7; 8 bases are shared with TRBD1. V shed 5 bases and J 5 bases; nucleotides not matched to a gene: 11. This CDR3 contains 15 residues. Germline-derived CDR1 and CDR2 are SNHLY and FYNNEI. In DNA form, the CDR3 reads TGTGCCAGCAGTCAGATCGGGACAGGAAAACACGAGCAGTACTTC. The encoded protein is CASSQIGTGKHEQYF.

The genes are TRBV4-2 and TRBJ2-7; D is perhaps TRBD1 (7 bases). Germline V gene lookup returns CDR1 LGHNA and CDR2 YNFKEQ. The length of the CDR3 is 15 residues. V was shortened by 0 bases and J by 3 bases, with 12 bases between the two germline ends. CDR3 amino acids: CASSQDDREVYEQYF. In DNA, the CDR3 is TGTGCCAGCAGCCAAGACGACAGGGAGGTCTACGAGCAGTACTTC.

The rearrangement joins TRBV15 to TRBJ2-7, with D possibly TRBD1 on 7 matching bases. Germline V gene sequence: CDR1 LNHNV, CDR2 YYDKDF (reference sequence). The CDR3 is 14 amino acids. Trimming removed 2 bases at V and 3 bases at J, with 11 bases between. CDR3 nucleotide sequence: TGTGCCACCAGCAGATTGCAGGGGGGCTACGAGCAGTACTTC. It translates to CATSRLQGGYEQYF.

The chain joins TRBV14 to TRBJ2-1; no clear D gene. V dropped 3 bases and J dropped 3 bases, with 6 bases sitting between them. This CDR3 region has 13 residues. CDR1 is SGHDN and CDR2 is FVKESK in the germline V gene. The CDR3 protein is CASSQGFYNEQFF. In DNA, the CDR3 is TGTGCCAGCAGCCAGGGATTCTACAATGAGCAGTTCTTC.

The V and J genes are TRBV9 and TRBJ1-2, with 7 positions matching TRBD1. Germline V gives CDR1 SGDLS, CDR2 YYNGEE. CDR3 length: 17 amino acids. V trimming: 0 bases; J trimming: 9 bases; junction bases outside the gene matches: 17. The CDR3 region has the DNA TGTGCCAGCAGCGTAGGCAGGGGGAAGGCGATCCCCCTCCGCTACACCTTC. Translated: CASSVGRGKAIPLRYTF.

This chain joins TRBV6-4 and TRBJ2-1; 10 bases line up with TRBD2. The CDR3 length is 19 residues. CDR1 and CDR2 from the germline V gene are MRHNA and SNTAGT. Unmatched junction bases numbered 8, after V lost 0 bases and J lost 0 bases. DNA of the CDR3: TGTGCCAGCAGTGACTCAGCACTAGCGGGAAAGAGCTCCTACAATGAGCAGTTCTTC. Protein sequence: CASSDSALAGKSSYNEQFF.

V gene TRBV7-2 combines with J gene TRBJ2-1; the D gene is possibly TRBD2 (6 bases). With 7 bases removed from V and 3 bases from J, the gap between germline ends came to 10 bases. There are 13 residues in the CDR3. Germline lookup yields CDR1 SGHTA and CDR2 FQGNSA. The DNA for the CDR3 is TGTGCCAGCACCCCGGACTACTACAATGAGCAGTTCTTC. Translated, it gives CASTPDYYNEQFF.

The CDR3 bases are TGTGCCAGCAGCTTAGCCCGGGATCAGCCCCAGCATTTT. Amino acid sequence: CASSLARDQPQHF. The chain uses TRBV7-2 and TRBJ1-5; D is unclear. Trimming left V 0 bases short and J 5 bases short, with 5 bases between. The CDR3 is 13 residues long. Looked up from germline, CDR1 is SGHTA and CDR2 is FQGNSA.

In this sample, this clone turned up once. The chain is built from TRBV19 and TRBJ1-5; D uncertain. The CDR3 contains 15 residues. Trimming took 5 bases from V and 7 from J, leaving 18 bases between them. Per the germline V gene, CDR1 is LNHDA and CDR2 is SQIVND (reference sequence). The CDR3 spells CASSLPPGLNQPQHF. CDR3 nucleotide sequence: TGTGCCAGTAGTTTACCCCCGGGTTTGAACCAGCCCCAGCATTTT.

This clone was picked up one time. The chain joins TRBV20-1 to TRBJ1-1; no clear D gene. From germline, CDR1 is DFQATT and CDR2 SNEGSKA (reference sequence). V lost 3 bases, J lost 3 bases, and 11 bases lay in between. The CDR3 runs to 13 residues. CDR3 in amino acids: CSASSGWDTEAFF. The CDR3 coding sequence is TGCAGTGCTAGTTCGGGTTGGGACACTGAAGCTTTCTTT.

The rearrangement joins TRBV5-1 to TRBJ1-2; D gene uncertain. This CDR3 has 13 residues. Trimming shortened V by 0 bases and J by 2 bases, and 5 bases separated the two germline ends. From germline, CDR1 is SGHRS and CDR2 YFSETQ. Here the CDR3 reads CASSLGQNYGYTF. For the CDR3, the DNA is TGCGCCAGCAGCTTGGGTCAGAACTATGGCTACACCTTC.